The entry that follows covers one T cell receptor beta chain sequence. This clonotype appeared a few times. The specificity of this receptor is unknown. Qualities for individual bases were not recorded, and no much larger clone is one base off. Every donor was a healthy Caucasian. The researchers also sequenced three unrelated adults who were not twins: a male aged 18 to 30, a male aged 50 to 59, and a female aged 50 to 59. Miltenyi CD45RO+ enrichment and human naive T-cell isolation kits were used to isolate memory (CD45RO+) and naive T cells from PBMC. The germline V gene sets CDR1 to SGHRS and CDR2 to YFSETQ. From its cysteine to its phenylalanine, the CDR3 spans 11 amino acids. The DNA shown is the 33-base CDR3, in frame from base 1. At the junction V is shortened by 6 bases and J by 0 bases, with 4 bases in between. Library generation was performed with 5' RACE. For sequencing, an Illumina HiSeq 2000 was employed. A universal primer binding site was introduced by template switching, and a unique molecular identifier was present in the final cDNA, enabling accurate counting of TCR cDNA molecules. Specific primers in the conserved constant-segment region were used to synthesize first-strand cDNA for TCR alpha and beta chains. To control for contamination, every cDNA library carried two barcodes: a SMART-Mk sample barcode plus Illumina barcodes. TruSeq adapter sequences along with Illumina sample barcodes were introduced in two successive PCR steps. Sequencing of the TCR alpha and beta cDNA libraries was done on the Illumina HiSeq platform using custom primers. In the original analysis: Unique molecular identifiers were extracted from raw reads with MiGEC, and CDR3 positions were determined with MiXCR. Recombination models were inferred per individual with the repgenHMM and IGoR tools using an EM algorithm. Shared clonotypes were analyzed with the tcR package in R, and sharing was normalized by the product of cloneset sizes. To study raw recombination without the effects of thymic and clonal selection, out-of-frame nonproductive sequences were analyzed. In TCRdb, the public reads were trimmed at Q25 with fastp and aligned with MiXCR, with productive beta chains retained. Under each unique CDR3 protein, matching rows form one entry showing the most common genes and DNA. The V and J calls shown here were made by TCRdb, not taken from the authors' results. The sample profile shows 300,000 to 400,000 distinct CDR3 sequences; roughly 9% of them were found once. Clones ranked in the top ten supply around 8.6% of the sample.

This sample was taken from a study of identical twins (dated by TCRdb to about 2016). Looking at the study overall: TCR alpha and beta repertoires from monozygotic twins, unrelated adults of various ages and cord blood were deep-sequenced to test whether fetal clonotypes persist. Replicate twin experiments were performed at different times using different library preparation protocols to rule out contamination.

Findings and caveats that apply to the study as a whole: Compared with coincidental sharing between unrelated individuals, out-of-frame TCR alpha sequences shared between twins showed an excess of sequences with low generation probability. Because the same donors could not be followed over many years, the conclusions relied on cross-sectional statistical analysis. Fewer insertions were carried by abundant cord blood beta clonotypes; a weaker similar trend was observed in young adult naive repertoires, while no such trend was observed in memory repertoires. In monozygotic twins, recombination models systematically underestimated out-of-frame TCR alpha sharing, but the models matched the sharing seen between unrelated individuals. Invariant T cells such as MAIT and iNKT could partly confound zero-insertion analyses, though diverse VJ usage argued against this for most clonotypes. In beta out-of-frame sequences, excess twin sharing was weaker, because having fewer shared sequences lowered the signal-to-noise ratio.

Input material: naive T cells sorted from blood. The cell subset or site label on this specimen signifies: cells isolated with a human naive T-cell isolation kit. The TCR sequence derives from a woman in her forties or fifties in good health. The V and J segments used are TRBV5-1 and TRBJ2-7, with the D gene call left open. The CDR3 loop reads CASTDSYEQYF. The nucleotides are TGCGCCAGCACCGACTCCTACGAGCAGTACTTC. With the portions outside the CDR3 filled from the reference TRBV5-1 and TRBJ2-7 genes, the complete variable region becomes KAGVTQTPRYLIKTRGQQVTLSCSPISGHRSVSWYQQTPGQGLQFLFEYFSETQRNKGNFPGRFSGRQFSNSRSEMNVSTLELGDSALYLCASTDSYEQYFGPGTRLTVT.